This T cell receptor (beta chain) was recovered during a study of memory CD4+ T cells and cytomegalovirus serostatus (dated by TCRdb to the late 2010s). Some background on the complete study: A total of roughly 33 healthy Belgian adults, of whom 9 were CMV seropositive and 24 were CMV seronegative, were included in the cohort. To replicate a published TCR-based CMV serostatus classifier, the researchers sequenced the CD4+ memory TCRbeta repertoires of a Belgian cohort whose cytomegalovirus serostatus was known. The paper's findings and limits, for the study overall: Of 164 previously reported CMV-associated TCRbeta sequences, about 72 appeared in the CD4+ memory repertoires, each in one to five individuals. Only CD4+CD45RO+ memory cells were sequenced, unlike the original study, which covered naive and memory CD4+ and CD8+ populations. For predicting CMV serostatus, the median bootstrapped AUC was approximately 0.95 using the original framework and almost 0.93 using a US-trained random forest. Results were interpreted as suggesting that the CMV-associated TCR signature is largely present in the CD4+ memory repertoire. The original-framework classifier achieved a median bootstrapped AUC of about 0.94 with a 95% CI of 0.76-1.00 on the Belgian cohort.

Genomic DNA was extracted from sorted cells with the Quick-DNA Microprep Kit. Amplification of TCRbeta DNA was done with the immunoSEQ hsTCRbeta kit, following the protocol from the manufacturer. An Illumina MiSeq instrument was used to sequence the TCRbeta libraries. The study's own analysis went as follows. Following removal of out-of-frame sequences, 2.3 million or so distinct TCRbeta sequences were retained, with an average of approximately 64,000 per individual. Two values were used to score each individual: the count of around 150 previously reported CMV-associated TCRbeta sequences and the total count of productive distinct TCRbeta sequences. A beta-binomial model was reimplemented in Python, and scikit-learn random forests with default parameters were trained on US cohort data. Classifier performance on the Belgian cohort was reported as the median AUC with percentile confidence intervals calculated over 10,000 bootstrap iterations. TCRdb stores this immuneACCESS table with in-frame sequences only. Part of the clones is absent; in the studies checked, under half of the shortfall reflects unresolved V genes, and no reason is known for the rest. That table gives V, J and clone size, and the DNA gave D and trimming. The sample table holds 55,000 or so clones, of which more than 70% were seen once. Of the sample, 2% falls within the top ten clones.

The germline V gene encodes CDR1 SQVTM and CDR2 ANQGSEA. The CDR3, cysteine through phenylalanine, is 13 amino acids long. Here the CDR3 DNA is all that survives: 39 bases in frame from base 1. V is clipped by 3 bases and J by 8 bases, and the sequence between their germline boundaries is 14 bases long. Single viable CD3+CD4+CD8-CD45RO+ cells were sorted as memory CD4+ T cells on a FACSAria II. To determine CMV serostatus, a Roche Elecsys assay was used that detects serum IgG against CMV pp150, pp28, p38 and p52. After thawing, total CD4+ T cells were enriched by positive selection with CD4 magnetic microbeads. The samples came from a separate study whose specific focus was interrogating the CD4+ T cell memory repertoire. Following standard operating procedures, peripheral blood mononuclear cells were isolated and cryopreserved, while serum was kept at -80 degrees C. CD3-PerCP (BW264/56), CD4-APC (RPA-T4), CD45RO-PE (UCHT1) and CD8-Pacific Orange (3B5) antibodies were used for staining, and non-viable cells were excluded with Sytox blue.

On this clone: Its antigen is currently not known. Base qualities are not provided; no much larger clone lies one nucleotide away.

This TCR derives from an adult in good health and CMV-seropositive. The sequenced sample was memory CD4+ T cells from blood. This receptor chain uses TRBV29-1 and TRBJ2-1, with TRBD1 tentatively as D gene (5 bases match). The CDR3 here reads CSVDLGPTDEQFF. The DNA is as follows: TGCAGCGTTGATCTGGGGCCGACCGATGAGCAGTTCTTC.